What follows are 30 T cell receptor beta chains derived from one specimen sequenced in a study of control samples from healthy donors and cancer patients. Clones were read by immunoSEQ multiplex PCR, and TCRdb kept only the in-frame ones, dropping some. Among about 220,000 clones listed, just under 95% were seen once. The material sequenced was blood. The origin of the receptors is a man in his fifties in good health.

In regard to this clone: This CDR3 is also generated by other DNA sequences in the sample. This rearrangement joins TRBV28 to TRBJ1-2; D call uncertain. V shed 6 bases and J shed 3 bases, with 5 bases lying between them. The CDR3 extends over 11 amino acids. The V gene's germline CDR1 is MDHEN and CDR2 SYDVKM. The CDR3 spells CASRVDYGYTF. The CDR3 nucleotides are TGTGCCAGCAGGGTTGACTATGGCTACACCTTC.

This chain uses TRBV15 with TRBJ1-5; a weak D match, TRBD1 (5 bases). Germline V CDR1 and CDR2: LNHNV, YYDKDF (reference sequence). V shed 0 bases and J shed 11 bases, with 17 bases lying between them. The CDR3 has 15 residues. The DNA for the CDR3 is TGTGCCACCAGCAGAGAACGTCGAGGGGCTACGGCCCAGCATTTT. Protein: CATSRERRGATAQHF.

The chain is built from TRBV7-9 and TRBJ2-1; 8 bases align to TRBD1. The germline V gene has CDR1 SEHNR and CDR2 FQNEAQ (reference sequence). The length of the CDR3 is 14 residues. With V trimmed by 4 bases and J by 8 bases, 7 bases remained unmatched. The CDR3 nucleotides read TGTGCCAGCAGCTCTGGACAGGGTATAGATGAGCAGTTCTTC. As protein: CASSSGQGIDEQFF.

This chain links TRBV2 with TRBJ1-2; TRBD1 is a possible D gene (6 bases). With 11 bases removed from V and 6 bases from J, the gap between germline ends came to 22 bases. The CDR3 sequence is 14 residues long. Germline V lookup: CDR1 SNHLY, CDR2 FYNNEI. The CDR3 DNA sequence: TGTGCCCGTGAAGGGGGGTTGCGGGGGGATGGCTACACCTTC. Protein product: CAREGGLRGDGYTF. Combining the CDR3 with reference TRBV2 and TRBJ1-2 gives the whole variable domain EPEVTQTPSHQVTQMGQEVILRCVPISNHLYFYWYRQILGQKVEFLVSFYNNEISEKSEIFDDQFSVERPDGSNFTLKIRSTKLEDSAMYFCAREGGLRGDGYTFGSGTRLTVV.

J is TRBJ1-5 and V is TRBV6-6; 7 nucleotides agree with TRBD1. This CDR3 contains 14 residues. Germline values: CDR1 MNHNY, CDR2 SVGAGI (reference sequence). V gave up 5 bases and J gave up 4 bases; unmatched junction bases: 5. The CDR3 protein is CASSPGGRNQPQHF. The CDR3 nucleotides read TGTGCCAGCAGTCCAGGGGGGAGAAATCAGCCCCAGCATTTT.

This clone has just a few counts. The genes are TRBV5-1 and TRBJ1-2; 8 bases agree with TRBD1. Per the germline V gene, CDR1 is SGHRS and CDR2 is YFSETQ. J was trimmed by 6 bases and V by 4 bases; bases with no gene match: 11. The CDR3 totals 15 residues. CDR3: CASSPGQASFNGYTF. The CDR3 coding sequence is TGCGCCAGCAGCCCGGGACAGGCCAGTTTTAATGGCTACACCTTC. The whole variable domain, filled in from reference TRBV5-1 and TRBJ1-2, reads KAGVTQTPRYLIKTRGQQVTLSCSPISGHRSVSWYQQTPGQGLQFLFEYFSETQRNKGNFPGRFSGRQFSNSRSEMNVSTLELGDSALYLCASSPGQASFNGYTFGSGTRLTVV.

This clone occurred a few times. The CDR3 nucleotides read TGTGCCAGCAGTACGACAGGGTCTGGAAACACCATATATTTT. Protein product: CASSTTGSGNTIYF. The rearrangement joins TRBV27 to TRBJ1-3, with 7 bases that match TRBD1. CDR1 MNHEY and CDR2 SMNVEV come from the germline V gene (reference sequence). Germline trimming cut 5 bases from V and 1 base from J; bases unmatched to any gene: 2. The CDR3 is made up of 14 amino acids.

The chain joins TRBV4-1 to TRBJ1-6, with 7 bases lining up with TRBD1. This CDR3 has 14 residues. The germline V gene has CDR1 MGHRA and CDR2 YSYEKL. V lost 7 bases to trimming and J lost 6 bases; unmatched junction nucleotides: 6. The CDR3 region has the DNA TGCGCCAGCACCCGACAGGGAACTAATTCACCCCTCCACTTT. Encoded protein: CASTRQGTNSPLHF.

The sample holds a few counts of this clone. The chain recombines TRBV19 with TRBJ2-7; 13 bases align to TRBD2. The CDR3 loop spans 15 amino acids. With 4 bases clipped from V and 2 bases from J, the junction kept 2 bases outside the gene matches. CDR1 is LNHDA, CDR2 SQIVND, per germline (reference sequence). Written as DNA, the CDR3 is TGTGCCAGTAGTACGACTAGCGGGGGGCCCTACGAGCAGTACTTC. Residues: CASSTTSGGPYEQYF.

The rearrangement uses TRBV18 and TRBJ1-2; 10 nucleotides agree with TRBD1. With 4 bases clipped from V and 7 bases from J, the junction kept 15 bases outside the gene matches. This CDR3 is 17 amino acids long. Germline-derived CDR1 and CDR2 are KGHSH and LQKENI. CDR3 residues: CASSLISATGGAGGYTF. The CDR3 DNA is TGTGCCAGCTCACTCATCTCCGCGACAGGGGGCGCCGGTGGCTACACCTTC.

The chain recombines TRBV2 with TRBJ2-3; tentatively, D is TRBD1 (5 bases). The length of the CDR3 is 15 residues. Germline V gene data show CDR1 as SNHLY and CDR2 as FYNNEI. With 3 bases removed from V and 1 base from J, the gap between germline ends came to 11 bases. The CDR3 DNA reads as TGTGCCAGCAGTGAGGACAACACAGGCACAGATACGCAGTATTTT. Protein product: CASSEDNTGTDTQYF.

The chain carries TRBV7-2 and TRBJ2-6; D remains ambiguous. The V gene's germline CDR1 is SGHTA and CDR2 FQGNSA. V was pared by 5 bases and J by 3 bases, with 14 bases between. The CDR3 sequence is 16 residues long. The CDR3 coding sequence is TGTGCCAGCAGCCCACCCCCCAGGCTTGGGGCCAACGTCCTGACTTTC. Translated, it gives CASSPPPRLGANVLTF.

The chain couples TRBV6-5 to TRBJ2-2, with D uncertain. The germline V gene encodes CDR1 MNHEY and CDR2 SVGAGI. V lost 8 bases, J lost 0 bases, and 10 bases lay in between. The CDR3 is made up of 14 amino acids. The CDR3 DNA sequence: TGTGCCAGCCGAAGGGCCACGAACACCGGGGAGCTGTTTTTT. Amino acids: CASRRATNTGELFF.

The CDR3 bases are TGTGCCAGTAGTATAATGACTGAAGCTTTCTTT. This codes for CASSIMTEAFF. The V call is TRBV19, the J call TRBJ1-1; no definite D call. CDR1 and CDR2 (germline): LNHDA, SQIVND (reference sequence). V was cut by 2 bases and J by 5 bases, with 3 bases left in between. The CDR3 loop spans 11 amino acids.

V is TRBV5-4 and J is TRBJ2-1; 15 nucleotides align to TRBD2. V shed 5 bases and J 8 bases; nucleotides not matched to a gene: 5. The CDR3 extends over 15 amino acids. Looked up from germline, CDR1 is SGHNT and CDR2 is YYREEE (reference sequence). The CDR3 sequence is CASRRTSGGVDEQFF. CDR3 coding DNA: TGTGCCAGCAGGCGGACTAGCGGGGGGGTAGATGAGCAGTTCTTC.

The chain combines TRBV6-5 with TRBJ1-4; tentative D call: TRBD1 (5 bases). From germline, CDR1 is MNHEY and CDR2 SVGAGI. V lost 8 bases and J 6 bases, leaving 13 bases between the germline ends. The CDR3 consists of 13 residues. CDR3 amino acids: CASSGEWDEKLFF. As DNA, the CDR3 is TGTGCCAGCTCGGGGGAATGGGATGAAAAACTGTTTTTT.

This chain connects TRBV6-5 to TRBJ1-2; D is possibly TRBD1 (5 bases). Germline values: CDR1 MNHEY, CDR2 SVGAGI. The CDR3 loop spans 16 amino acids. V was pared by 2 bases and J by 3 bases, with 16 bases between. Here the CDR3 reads CASSYGGAVSYYGYTF. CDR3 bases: TGTGCCAGCAGTTACGGCGGGGCGGTGTCGTACTATGGCTACACCTTC.

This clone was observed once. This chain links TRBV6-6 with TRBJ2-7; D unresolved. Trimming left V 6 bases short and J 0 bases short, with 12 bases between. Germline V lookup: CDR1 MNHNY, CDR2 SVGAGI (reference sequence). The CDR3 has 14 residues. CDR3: CASRLDTLSYEQYF. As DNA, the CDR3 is TGTGCCAGCAGGCTTGACACCCTCTCCTACGAGCAGTACTTC.

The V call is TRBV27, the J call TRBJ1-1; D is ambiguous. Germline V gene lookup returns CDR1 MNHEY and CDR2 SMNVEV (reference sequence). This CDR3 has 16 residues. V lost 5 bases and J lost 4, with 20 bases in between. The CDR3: CASSRIPPQARTEAFF. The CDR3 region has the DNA TGTGCCAGCAGTCGAATTCCCCCCCAAGCGCGCACTGAAGCTTTCTTT.

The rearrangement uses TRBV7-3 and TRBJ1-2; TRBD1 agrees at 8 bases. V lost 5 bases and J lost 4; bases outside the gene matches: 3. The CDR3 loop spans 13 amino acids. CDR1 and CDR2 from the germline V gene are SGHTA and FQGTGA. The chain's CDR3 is CASSDRGGYGYTF. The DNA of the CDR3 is TGTGCCAGCAGCGACAGGGGAGGCTATGGCTACACCTTC.

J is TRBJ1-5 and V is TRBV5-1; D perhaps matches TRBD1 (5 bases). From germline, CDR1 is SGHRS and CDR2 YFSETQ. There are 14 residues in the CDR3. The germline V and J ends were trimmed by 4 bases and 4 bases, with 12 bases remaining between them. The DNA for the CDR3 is TGCGCCAGCAGCCCAAGTCCAGGGAATCAGCCCCAGCATTTT. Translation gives CASSPSPGNQPQHF.

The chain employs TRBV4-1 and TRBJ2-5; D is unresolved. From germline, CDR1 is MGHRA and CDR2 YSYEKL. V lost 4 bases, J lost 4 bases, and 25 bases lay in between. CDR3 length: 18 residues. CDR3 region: CASSPTFPTNSIRETQYF. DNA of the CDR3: TGCGCCAGCAGCCCAACCTTTCCGACGAATAGTATTCGAGAGACCCAGTACTTC.

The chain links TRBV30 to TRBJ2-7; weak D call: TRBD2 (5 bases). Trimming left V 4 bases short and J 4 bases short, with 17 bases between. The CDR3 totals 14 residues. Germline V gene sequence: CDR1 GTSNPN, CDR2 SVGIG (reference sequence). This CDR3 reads CAWNSGRDQYEQYF. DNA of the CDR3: TGTGCCTGGAATTCGGGCCGGGATCAATACGAGCAGTACTTC.

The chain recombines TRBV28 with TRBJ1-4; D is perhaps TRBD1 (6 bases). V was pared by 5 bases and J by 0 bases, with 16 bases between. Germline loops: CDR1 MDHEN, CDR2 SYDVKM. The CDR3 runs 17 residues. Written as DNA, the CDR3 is TGTGCCAGCAGTCCGTGGACAGCTCGTTCAACTAATGAAAAACTGTTTTTT. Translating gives CASSPWTARSTNEKLFF.

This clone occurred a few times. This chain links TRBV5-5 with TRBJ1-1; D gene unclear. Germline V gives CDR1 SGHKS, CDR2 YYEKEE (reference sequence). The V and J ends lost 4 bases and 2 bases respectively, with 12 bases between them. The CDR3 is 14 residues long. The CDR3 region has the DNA TGTGCCAGCAGCCAGTCCCAGGCTAACACTGAAGCTTTCTTT. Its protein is CASSQSQANTEAFF.

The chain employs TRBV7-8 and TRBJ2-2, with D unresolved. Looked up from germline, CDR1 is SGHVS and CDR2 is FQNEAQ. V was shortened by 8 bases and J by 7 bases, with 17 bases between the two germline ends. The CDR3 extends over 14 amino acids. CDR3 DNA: TGTGCCAGCTCGAACTCCTGGGCGGACGGGGAGCTGTTTTTT. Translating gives CASSNSWADGELFF.

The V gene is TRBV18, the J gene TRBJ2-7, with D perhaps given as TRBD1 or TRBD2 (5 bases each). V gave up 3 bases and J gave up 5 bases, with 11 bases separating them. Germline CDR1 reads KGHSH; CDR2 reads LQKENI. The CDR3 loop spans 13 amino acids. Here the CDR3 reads CASSPNMGDEQYV. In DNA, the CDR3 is TGTGCCAGCTCACCCAATATGGGGGACGAGCAGTACGTC.

The DNA of the CDR3 is TGCAGCGTTGATCCCCTCGGGGGGGGCTATGGCTACACCTTC. Its translation: CSVDPLGGGYGYTF. The chain employs TRBV29-1 and TRBJ1-2, with D tentatively TRBD1 (5 bases). The CDR3 has 14 residues. Germline lookup yields CDR1 SQVTM and CDR2 ANQGSEA. Between the trimmed V and J ends, which lost 3 bases and 4 bases, there was a span of 15 bases.

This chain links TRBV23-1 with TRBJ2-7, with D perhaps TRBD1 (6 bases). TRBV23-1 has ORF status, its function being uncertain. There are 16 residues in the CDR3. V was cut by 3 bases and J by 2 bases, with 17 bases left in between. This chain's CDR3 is CASSQLGTREPYEQYV. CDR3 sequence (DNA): TGCGCCAGCAGTCAGCTCGGGACACGGGAACCCTACGAGCAGTACGTC.

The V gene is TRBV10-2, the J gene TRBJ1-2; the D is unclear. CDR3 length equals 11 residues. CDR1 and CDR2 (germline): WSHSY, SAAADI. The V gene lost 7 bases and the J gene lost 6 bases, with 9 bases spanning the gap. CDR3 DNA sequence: TGCGCCAGCACAACCGGTCATGGCTACACCTTC. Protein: CASTTGHGYTF.